The table lists the clone carrying this TCR beta chain with many counts. The antigen is unknown. A library of TCRbeta sequences, prepared with unique molecular identifiers, was generated. TCRdb independently ran MiXCR on the PCR reads; one entry per CDR3 protein. This sample has 580,000 or so distinct CDR3 sequences, with 23% found just once. The CDR3 spans 13 residues. Between the trimmed V and J ends, which lost 3 bases and 0 bases, there was a span of 9 bases. Germline V gene data show CDR1 as DFQATT and CDR2 as SNEGSKA (reference sequence). This specimen belongs to a study of T-cell reconstitution after alpha-beta-depleted transplantation in children. Study results and caveats: It was surviving recipient T cells and thymic progenitors that gave some patients high TCRbeta diversity at day 60. After transplant, at about two months, alpha-beta T cells were reportedly derived from several hundred expanded graft clones. Counts and diversity of T cells one year after transplant came mostly from newly produced T cells.

This chain joins TRBV20-1 and TRBJ2-7; D may be TRBD1 (6 bases). This material consisted of PBMCs, mostly from graft donor cells, taken 360 days after TCRalphabeta/CD19-depleted stem cell transplant. The receptor was derived from a boy less than two years old who had a stem cell transplant for acute myeloid leukemia, so the T cells may come from the graft donor. The CDR3 sequence is CSASQGSSYEQYF. CDR3 nucleotide sequence: TGCAGTGCTAGTCAGGGGAGCTCCTACGAGCAGTACTTC.